The 12 T cell receptor beta chains below were found in one sample sequenced in a study of blood T cell repertoires in COVID-19. Using immunoSEQ multiplex PCR, the repertoire was profiled, and TCRdb retains in-frame clones only, with some absent. The data hold approximately 43,000 clones, with about four fifths observed a single time. What was sequenced was peripheral blood. All receptors come from a man aged 40-49 years with active or convalescent COVID-19.

CDR3 in amino acids: CASSVAGTVSQPQHF. The CDR3 DNA follows: TGTGCCAGCAGCGTTGCCGGGACAGTCTCTCAGCCCCAGCATTTT. The chain uses TRBV9 and TRBJ1-5; 7 bases are shared with TRBD1. Unmatched junction bases numbered 8, after V lost 2 bases and J lost 6 bases. Germline V gene sequence: CDR1 SGDLS, CDR2 YYNGEE. CDR3 size: 15 residues. The full variable domain, rest sourced from reference TRBV9 and TRBJ1-5, is DSGVTQTPKHLITATGQRVTLRCSPRSGDLSVYWYQQSLDQGLQFLIQYYNGEERAKGNILERFSAQQFPDLHSELNLSSLELGDSALYFCASSVAGTVSQPQHFGDGTRLSIL.

This chain uses TRBV19 with TRBJ2-1; TRBD2 aligns across 9 bases. This CDR3 is built from 15 residues. Germline trimming cut 6 bases from V and 4 bases from J; bases unmatched to any gene: 7. Per the germline V gene, CDR1 is LNHDA and CDR2 is SQIVND (reference sequence). In DNA form, the CDR3 reads TGTGCCAGTAGCGCGAGCGGGGGGTGGTACAATGAGCAGTTCTTC. Protein sequence: CASSASGGWYNEQFF.

Ten or more counts support this clone. The J gene is TRBJ1-2, the V gene TRBV29-1, with D possibly TRBD1 on 5 matching bases. From germline, CDR1 is SQVTM and CDR2 ANQGSEA. The length of the CDR3 is 14 residues. Trimming removed 0 bases from V and 4 bases from J, with 12 bases in between. DNA for the CDR3: TGCAGCGTTGAAGATCCTGGGGGGTTCTATGGCTACACCTTC. This encodes CSVEDPGGFYGYTF. Combining the CDR3 with reference TRBV29-1 and TRBJ1-2 gives the whole variable domain SAVISQKPSRDICQRGTSLTIQCQVDSQVTMMFWYRQQPGQSLTLIATANQGSEATYESGFVIDKFPISRPNLTFSTLTVSNMSPEDSSIYLCSVEDPGGFYGYTFGSGTRLTVV.

V usage is TRBV5-4 and J usage is TRBJ2-3; TRBD2 matches 8 bases. The CDR3 is 13 amino acids. Germline V lookup: CDR1 SGHNT, CDR2 YYREEE (reference sequence). The junction had 2 bases not matched to a gene; V was cut back by 5 bases and J by 3 bases. The CDR3 region is CASSKRETDTQYF. The DNA for the CDR3 is TGTGCCAGCAGTAAGCGGGAGACAGATACGCAGTATTTT.

This clone was found a few times. The rearrangement joins TRBV5-5 to TRBJ2-2, with D possibly being TRBD2 (5 bases). Per the germline V gene, CDR1 is SGHKS and CDR2 is YYEKEE (reference sequence). Trimming removed 4 bases at V and 4 bases at J, with 8 bases between. This CDR3 has 13 residues. The CDR3 sequence is CASSDGITGELFF. CDR3 in DNA: TGTGCCAGCAGCGACGGGATCACCGGGGAGCTGTTTTTT.

This chain links TRBV5-7 with TRBJ2-2, with D tentatively TRBD1 (7 bases). TRBV5-7 is an ORF, and what it does is uncertain. Trimming cost V 0 bases and J 5 bases, with 17 bases left between them. The CDR3 totals 17 residues. CDR3 residues: CASSLAGGTEITGELFF. The CDR3 nucleotides are TGTGCCAGCAGCTTGGCCGGCGGGACAGAGATTACCGGGGAGCTGTTTTTT.

The CDR3 sequence is CASSKTSGARDTQYF. CDR3 coding DNA: TGTGCCAGCAGTAAGACTAGCGGGGCTAGGGATACGCAGTATTTT. This rearrangement joins TRBV6-5 to TRBJ2-3, with TRBD2 matching over 11 bases. Germline CDR1 MNHEY, CDR2 SVGAGI. The CDR3 is 15 residues long. V lost 5 bases, J lost 6 bases, and 7 bases stayed unmatched.

The rearrangement links TRBV19 to TRBJ1-5; 8 bases match TRBD1. The V segment lost 5 bases and the J segment 6 bases; nucleotides outside the gene matches: 6. The germline V gene encodes CDR1 LNHDA and CDR2 SQIVND (reference sequence). The CDR3 is 14 amino acids. The CDR3 loop is CASSGQGGSQPQHF. The DNA of the CDR3 is TGTGCCAGTAGTGGACAGGGAGGGAGTCAGCCCCAGCATTTT.

This rearrangement joins TRBV4-1 to TRBJ2-4; 7 bases map to TRBD2. CDR1 is MGHRA, CDR2 YSYEKL, per germline. V lost 1 base and J lost 3; bases outside the gene matches: 3. The CDR3 has 15 amino acids. CDR3 DNA: TGCGCCAGCAGCCAAGTGGGGGGGAACAAAAACATTCAGTACTTC. Translation: CASSQVGGNKNIQYF.

The CDR3 loop is CASRGGVSGANVLTF. CDR3 nucleotide sequence: TGTGCCAGCAGGGGGGGAGTCTCTGGGGCCAACGTCCTGACTTTC. This chain uses TRBV5-4 with TRBJ2-6; a weak D match, TRBD2 (6 bases). CDR3 length: 15 residues. Trimming stripped 5 bases from V and 0 bases from J, with 9 bases between. Germline assignment: CDR1 SGHNT and CDR2 YYREEE (reference sequence).

The chain couples TRBV9 to TRBJ1-3; D possibly corresponds to TRBD1 (5 bases). The V end lost 0 bases, the J end lost 1 base, and 14 bases lay between the germline ends. Looked up from germline, CDR1 is SGDLS and CDR2 is YYNGEE. The CDR3 is made up of 17 amino acids. The DNA of the CDR3 is TGTGCCAGCAGCGTAGAACCCCATGGGGCATCTGGAAACACCATATATTTT. This translates into CASSVEPHGASGNTIYF.

V usage is TRBV6-2 or TRBV6-3 and J usage is TRBJ1-1; no reliable D call. The CDR3 runs to 13 residues. V was clipped by 5 bases and J by 0 bases, with 7 bases between them. CDR1 is MNHEY and CDR2 is SVGEGT in the germline V gene. The CDR3 region has the DNA TGTGCCAGCAGTCAAACTCTGAACACTGAAGCTTTCTTT. It translates to CASSQTLNTEAFF.